A single sample gave rise to the 18 T cell receptor beta chains below, sequenced in a study of blood T cell repertoires in COVID-19. Repertoires were generated with immunoSEQ multiplex PCR, while TCRdb's copy carries only in-frame clones and drops some. This sample has 150,000 to 200,000 clones, with about 88% found just once. The sequencing sample was made of PBMCs or T cells enriched from blood (not recorded which). Source of these receptors: a woman aged 35 to 49 with acute COVID-19.

V usage is TRBV20-1 and J usage is TRBJ2-1, with 7 bases identical to TRBD1. Germline-derived CDR1 and CDR2 are DFQATT and SNEGSKA (reference sequence). The CDR3 loop spans 13 amino acids. The V segment lost 3 bases and the J segment 3 bases; nucleotides outside the gene matches: 2. The DNA for the CDR3 is TGCAGTGCTAGTTGGACAGGCTACAATGAGCAGTTCTTC. Encoded protein: CSASWTGYNEQFF.

The chain recombines TRBV5-4 with TRBJ2-1; 9 nucleotides align to TRBD1. The germline V gene encodes CDR1 SGHNT and CDR2 YYREEE (reference sequence). Losses at the gene ends were 3 bases for V and 2 bases for J; bases not matched to a gene: 6. CDR3 length: 16 residues. The CDR3 reads CASSWPGQGTYNEQFF. CDR3 coding DNA: TGTGCCAGCAGCTGGCCGGGACAGGGAACCTACAATGAGCAGTTCTTC. Filled out from reference TRBV5-4 and TRBJ2-1, the complete variable domain reads ETGVTQSPTHLIKTRGQQVTLRCSSQSGHNTVSWYQQALGQGPQFIFQYYREEENGRGNFPPRFSGLQFPNYSSELNVNALELDDSALYLCASSWPGQGTYNEQFFGPGTRLTVL.

This clone was observed once. This chain uses TRBV4-1 with TRBJ2-3, with TRBD2 matching over 8 bases. Germline V gene lookup returns CDR1 MGHRA and CDR2 YSYEKL. With 0 bases clipped from V and 5 bases from J, the junction kept 4 bases outside the gene matches. The CDR3 covers 15 residues. CDR3 amino acids: CASSQDSGGQDTQYF. CDR3 coding DNA: TGCGCCAGCAGCCAAGATTCGGGGGGGCAAGATACGCAGTATTTT.

CDR3 nucleotides: TGTGCCAGTAGTATGGCGGGGGGGCCCAATGAGCAGTTCTTC. This encodes CASSMAGGPNEQFF. The chain combines TRBV19 with TRBJ2-1, with 9 positions matching TRBD2. The germline CDR1 and CDR2 sequences are LNHDA and SQIVND (reference sequence). The length of the CDR3 is 14 residues. V gave up 3 bases and J gave up 6 bases; unmatched junction bases: 3.

This clone was detected only a few times. CDR3 DNA: TGCAGTGTCTCGGTGCGTACTGAAGCTTTCTTT. It is translated as CSVSVRTEAFF. The rearrangement links TRBV20-1 to TRBJ1-1, with D uncertain. The germline V gene encodes CDR1 DFQATT and CDR2 SNEGSKA (reference sequence). Trimming took 7 bases from V and 5 from J, leaving 11 bases between them. This CDR3 region has 11 residues.

The V call is TRBV13, the J call TRBJ2-3; 7 positions agree with TRBD2. V trimming: 5 bases; J trimming: 1 base; junction bases outside the gene matches: 9. CDR1 is PRHDT, CDR2 FYEKMQ, per germline (reference sequence). The CDR3 is made up of 16 amino acids. CDR3: CASSAPGTKRTDTQYF. CDR3 in DNA: TGTGCCAGCAGCGCCCCCGGGACTAAACGCACAGATACGCAGTATTTT.

This clone occurred once. This chain links TRBV18 with TRBJ1-2, with TRBD1 as a possible D gene (5 bases). Germline V gives CDR1 KGHSH, CDR2 LQKENI. The CDR3 contains 13 residues. Trimming stripped 2 bases from V and 6 bases from J, with 10 bases between. The CDR3 nucleotides read TGTGCCAGCTCACCAGGGGCGCGAAATGGCTACACCTTC. Translation: CASSPGARNGYTF.

The genes are TRBV20-1 and TRBJ1-6; D is undetermined. Looked up from germline, CDR1 is DFQATT and CDR2 is SNEGSKA (reference sequence). The CDR3 is made up of 14 amino acids. Between the trimmed V and J ends, which lost 3 bases and 0 bases, there was a span of 6 bases. The CDR3 spells CSASKSSYNSPLHF. CDR3 DNA sequence: TGCAGTGCTAGTAAGAGCTCCTATAATTCACCCCTCCACTTT.

This clone was counted once. The chain carries TRBV19 and TRBJ2-2; 9 nucleotides agree with TRBD1. CDR3 length: 14 residues. CDR1 and CDR2 (germline): LNHDA, SQIVND (reference sequence). Losses at the gene ends were 5 bases for V and 6 bases for J; bases not matched to a gene: 4. CDR3 nucleotides: TGTGCCAGTAGTCGGGACAGGGCGGCCGGGGAGCTGTTTTTT. This sequence encodes CASSRDRAAGELFF. Using reference TRBV19 and TRBJ2-2 for the parts outside the CDR3, the full variable domain is DGGITQSPKYLFRKEGQNVTLSCEQNLNHDAMYWYRQDPGQGLRLIYYSQIVNDFQKGDIAEGYSVSREKKESFPLTVTSAQKNPTAFYLCASSRDRAAGELFFGEGSRLTVL.

The chain is built from TRBV28 and TRBJ1-4; a possible D gene is TRBD1 (6 bases). Germline-derived CDR1 and CDR2 are MDHEN and SYDVKM. This CDR3 is built from 17 residues. The V and J ends lost 3 bases and 1 base respectively, with 15 bases between them. The CDR3 sequence is CASSLTQGRETNEKLFF. CDR3 bases: TGTGCCAGCAGTTTGACCCAGGGGAGGGAAACTAATGAAAAACTGTTTTTT.

The chain joins TRBV11-2 to TRBJ2-7; no clear D gene. This CDR3 spans 17 amino acids. Trimming shortened V by 0 bases and J by 1 base, and 16 bases separated the two germline ends. Germline CDR1 and CDR2: SGHAT and FQNNGV. For the CDR3, the DNA is TGTGCCAGCAGCTTAGATCGAACACCTAGAGATTCCTACGAGCAGTACTTC. Translating it yields CASSLDRTPRDSYEQYF.

The rearrangement links TRBV13 to TRBJ2-3; D not certain. CDR1 is PRHDT, CDR2 FYEKMQ, per germline (reference sequence). Trimming pared 2 bases from V and 2 bases from J, leaving 8 bases between. This CDR3 region has 14 residues. The CDR3 loop is CASSLRTVTDTQYF. The CDR3 DNA sequence: TGTGCCAGCAGCTTAAGAACAGTCACAGATACGCAGTATTTT.

The V call is TRBV3-1 (or the pseudogene TRBV3-2), the J call TRBJ2-1; 8 bases match TRBD2. The trim removed 1 base at V and 8 bases at J, leaving 10 bases unmatched. Germline V gene lookup returns CDR1 LGHDT and CDR2 YNNKEL (reference sequence). This CDR3 region has 16 residues. The CDR3 region is CASSQGAGAAGDEQFF. CDR3 nucleotide sequence: TGTGCCAGCAGCCAAGGAGCGGGGGCCGCGGGGGATGAGCAGTTCTTC.

The chain uses TRBV5-1 and TRBJ1-1, with a possible D match to TRBD1 (5 bases). This CDR3 is built from 16 residues. The ends were cut back, 3 bases at V and 0 bases at J, with 15 bases in the middle. Germline-derived CDR1 and CDR2 are SGHRS and YFSETQ. CDR3 nucleotide sequence: TGCGCCAGCAGCTCCGGACACCTTGGCATGAACACTGAAGCTTTCTTT. Amino acids: CASSSGHLGMNTEAFF.

The gene calls are TRBV7-2 and TRBJ2-5; 7 bases map to TRBD1. This CDR3 is built from 15 residues. V lost 2 bases, J lost 2 bases, and 5 bases stayed unmatched. Germline CDR1 and CDR2: SGHTA and FQGNSA. The CDR3 spells CASSLSRTGQETQYF. The CDR3 coding sequence is TGTGCCAGCAGCTTATCCCGGACAGGACAAGAGACCCAGTACTTC.

The chain combines TRBV5-1 with TRBJ2-3; a weak D match, TRBD2 (5 bases). The CDR3 extends over 15 amino acids. Per germline, CDR1 SGHRS and CDR2 YFSETQ. V was trimmed by 0 bases and J by 0 bases, leaving 8 bases between them. CDR3 sequence (DNA): TGCGCCAGCAGCTTGGGCGGGCACAGCACAGATACGCAGTATTTT. Translated, it gives CASSLGGHSTDTQYF.

The rearrangement links TRBV7-9 to TRBJ2-3, with 9 bases fitting TRBD2. CDR1 SEHNR and CDR2 FQNEAQ come from the germline V gene (reference sequence). This CDR3 has 15 residues. Trimming took 4 bases from V and 2 from J; bases not matched to a gene: 4. The CDR3 DNA reads as TGTGCCAGCAGCTCCTTAGCGGGAGTCACAGATACGCAGTATTTT. Translated, it gives CASSSLAGVTDTQYF. The whole variable domain, remainder taken from reference TRBV7-9 and TRBJ2-3, is DTGVSQNPRHKITKRGQNVTFRCDPISEHNRLYWYRQTLGQGPEFLTYFQNEAQLEKSRLLSDRFSAERPKGSFSTLEIQRTEQGDSAMYLCASSSLAGVTDTQYFGPGTRLTVL.

The rearrangement links TRBV5-4 to TRBJ2-5, with D tentatively TRBD2 (6 bases). The CDR3 length is 16 residues. The V gene's germline CDR1 is SGHNT and CDR2 YYREEE (reference sequence). V was trimmed by 3 bases and J by 1 base, leaving 16 bases between them. The CDR3 protein is CASSSTEAGLQETQYF. CDR3 coding DNA: TGTGCCAGCAGCTCGACCGAAGCGGGCCTCCAAGAGACCCAGTACTTC.